The following is a T cell receptor beta chain sequence with its context. The data originate from a study of blood T cell repertoires in COVID-19. Study summary: Sources were T cells, B-cell-depleted T cells, or PBMCs; the material itself was cDNA or gDNA.

Trimming shortened V by 4 bases and J by 0 bases, and 9 bases separated the two germline ends. This CDR3 is built from 13 residues. Germline loops: CDR1 SQVTM, CDR2 ANQGSEA. Generated by immunoSEQ multiplex PCR, the TCRdb table keeps only in-frame clones and is missing some. Here the sample spans 200,000 to 250,000 clones, around 84% being singletons. Grouping used clinical history reported by participants in a survey and questionnaire. The chain uses TRBV29-1 and TRBJ2-5, with TRBD1 as a possible D gene (6 bases). Sequenced: PBMCs or T cells enriched from blood (not recorded which). The receptor comes from a woman in her thirties or forties with acute COVID-19. The CDR3 is CSVGAGDQETQYF. CDR3 bases: TGCAGCGTTGGGGCAGGGGACCAAGAGACCCAGTACTTC.